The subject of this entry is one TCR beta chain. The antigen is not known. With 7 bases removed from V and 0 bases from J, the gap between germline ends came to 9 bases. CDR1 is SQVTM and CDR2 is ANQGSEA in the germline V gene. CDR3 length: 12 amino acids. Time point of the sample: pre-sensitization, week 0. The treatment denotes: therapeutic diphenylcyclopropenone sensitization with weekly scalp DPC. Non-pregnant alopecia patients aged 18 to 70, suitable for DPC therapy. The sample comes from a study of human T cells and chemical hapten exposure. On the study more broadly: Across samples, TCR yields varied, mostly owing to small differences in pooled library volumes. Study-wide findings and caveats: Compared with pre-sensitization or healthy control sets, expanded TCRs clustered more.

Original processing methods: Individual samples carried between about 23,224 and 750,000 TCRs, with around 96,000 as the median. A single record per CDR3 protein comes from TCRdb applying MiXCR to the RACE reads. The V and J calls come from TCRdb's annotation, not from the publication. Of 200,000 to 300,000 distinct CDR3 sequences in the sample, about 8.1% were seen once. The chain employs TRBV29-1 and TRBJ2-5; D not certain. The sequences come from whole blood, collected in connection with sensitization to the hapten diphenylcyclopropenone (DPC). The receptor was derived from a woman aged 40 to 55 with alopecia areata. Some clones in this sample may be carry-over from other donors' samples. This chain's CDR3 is CSALGHQETQYF. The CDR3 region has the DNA TGCAGCGCCTTAGGGCACCAAGAGACCCAGTACTTC.